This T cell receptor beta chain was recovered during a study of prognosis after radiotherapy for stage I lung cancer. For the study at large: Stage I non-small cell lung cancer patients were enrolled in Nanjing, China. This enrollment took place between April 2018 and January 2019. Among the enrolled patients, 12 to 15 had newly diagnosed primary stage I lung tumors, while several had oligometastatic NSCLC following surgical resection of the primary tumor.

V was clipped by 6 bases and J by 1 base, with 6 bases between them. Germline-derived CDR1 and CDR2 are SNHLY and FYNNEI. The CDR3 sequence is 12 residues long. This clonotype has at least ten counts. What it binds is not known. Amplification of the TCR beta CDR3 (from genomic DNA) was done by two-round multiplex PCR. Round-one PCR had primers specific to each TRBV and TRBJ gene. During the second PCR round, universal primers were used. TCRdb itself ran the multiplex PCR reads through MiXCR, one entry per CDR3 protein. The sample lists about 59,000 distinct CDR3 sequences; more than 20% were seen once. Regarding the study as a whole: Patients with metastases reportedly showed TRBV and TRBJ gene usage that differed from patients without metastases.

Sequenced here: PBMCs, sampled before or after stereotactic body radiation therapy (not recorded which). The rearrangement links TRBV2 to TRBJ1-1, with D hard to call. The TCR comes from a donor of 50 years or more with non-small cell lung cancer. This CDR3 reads CASRAWNTEAFF. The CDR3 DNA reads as TGTGCCAGCAGGGCCTGGAACACTGAAGCTTTCTTT.